These 2 T cell receptor beta chains share one sample of origin, sequenced in a study of beta chain features in type 1 diabetes. The investigators reverse transcribed all of the isolated RNA, so they sequenced expressed TCRB transcripts. This table comes from immunoSEQ multiplex PCR, and its TCRdb copy is limited to in-frame clones, with some not included. The table has about 320,000 clones, 11% to 15% seen once. What was sequenced was central memory CD4+ T cells from blood. The receptor set was obtained from a man in his thirties or forties in good health.

This clone was counted between two and nine times. The chain has TRBV14 and TRBJ2-5; no firm D call. Gene TRBJ2-7 matches the end of the DNA better, so the J call may be wrong. The CDR3 is 11 amino acids. Germline CDR1 is SGHDN and CDR2 is FVKESK. DNA of the CDR3: TGTGCCAGCAGCCTCAACTACGAGCAGTACTTC. Amino acids: CASSLNYEQYF.

This clone came up a few times. This rearrangement joins TRBV9 to TRBJ2-1; D gene unclear. The CDR3 contains 12 residues. V lost 3 bases and J 13 bases, leaving 14 bases between the germline ends. CDR1 and CDR2 (germline): SGDLS, YYNGEE. CDR3 sequence (DNA): TGTGCCAGCAGCGCCGACTTTAAGGGACAGTTCTTC. Residues: CASSADFKGQFF.